The clone carrying this T cell receptor beta chain has only a few counts. The antigen is unknown. These data originate in a study of post-analysis software for immune sequencing data. Study in general: Several disease courses (relapsing-remitting, secondary progressive and progressive-relapsing) of multiple sclerosis were included. The study's findings and limits: Among four or five TRBV segments more frequent in patients than controls were TRBV5-6, TRBV5-1 and TRBV20-1. Versus controls, multiple sclerosis patients showed significantly lower diversity (normalized Chao1). Samples prepared in the same batch strongly co-clustered by F measure.

Included in the TCR beta cDNA libraries were unique molecular identifiers. TCRdb fed the PCR reads into MiXCR, producing one record per CDR3 protein. This sample carries more than 500,000 distinct CDR3 sequences, under 40% of them seen once, and the ten largest clones take around 5.9%. The CDR3 sequence is 17 residues long. Input material: blood. The chain uses TRBV21-1 and TRBJ2-5; the D call TRBD2 from the table was never checked on the DNA. TRBV21-1 is a pseudogene locus. The receptor's source is a girl aged 2-17 years with multiple sclerosis. CDR3 bases: TGTGCCAGCATCCAACGGACTAGCGGGGGGTTACAAGAGACCCAGTACTTC. Its translation: CASIQRTSGGLQETQYF.